The 2 T cell receptor beta chains presented below share a single source sample, sequenced in a study of PD-1 blockade in classical Hodgkin lymphoma. The patients all showed relapse after autologous stem cell transplantation, while their brentuximab vedotin exposure varied. The table came from immunoSEQ multiplex PCR; TCRdb's copy has only in-frame clones and leaves some out. The table shows 70,000 or so clones, with more than 85% occurring only once. This material consisted of peripheral blood mononuclear cells (PBMCs), taken at baseline. Source of these receptors: a human donor with classical Hodgkin lymphoma.

The CDR3 protein is CSVDRGYGYTF. For the CDR3, the DNA is TGCAGCGTCGACAGGGGATATGGCTACACCTTC. The rearrangement uses TRBV29-1 and TRBJ1-2; 8 bases align to TRBD1. The germline V gene has CDR1 SQVTM and CDR2 ANQGSEA. The CDR3 contains 11 residues. The ends lost 6 bases at V and 5 bases at J; junction bases unmatched: 2. Full variable domain (rest looked up from reference TRBV29-1 and TRBJ1-2): SAVISQKPSRDICQRGTSLTIQCQVDSQVTMMFWYRQQPGQSLTLIATANQGSEATYESGFVIDKFPISRPNLTFSTLTVSNMSPEDSSIYLCSVDRGYGYTFGSGTRLTVV.

This chain joins TRBV6-1 and TRBJ1-1; 10 bases are shared with TRBD1. Germline CDR1 and CDR2: MNHNS and SASEGT. The CDR3 runs 15 residues. Unmatched junction bases numbered 9, after V lost 7 bases and J lost 4 bases. CDR3 sequence reads: CASTDGWTGGTEAFF. The DNA of the CDR3 is TGTGCCAGCACAGACGGCTGGACAGGGGGCACTGAAGCTTTCTTT.